A single sample is the source of the 13 T cell receptor beta chains below, sequenced in a study of T cell repertoires in cytomegalovirus infection. TCRdb re-derived calls from the reads in MiXCR, one entry per CDR3 protein. This sample has hundreds of thousands of distinct CDR3 sequences, with 30% to 35% found just once. Antigens of these TCRs are unknown. This sample comprised cultured CD8+ T cells from PBMCs, obtained from culture after CMV antigen stimulation. The receptor set was obtained from a human donor in good health (CMV status not recorded). Some clones in this sample may be carry-over from other donors' samples.

The chain joins TRBV27 to TRBJ2-5; the match to TRBD1 covers 7 bases. The CDR3 runs 14 residues. Per the germline V gene, CDR1 is MNHEY and CDR2 is SMNVEV (reference sequence). The V and J ends lost 6 bases and 1 base, in that order; junction bases with no gene match: 5. The CDR3 spells CASRSTGRQETQYF. The CDR3 region has the DNA TGTGCCAGCAGATCGACAGGGCGCCAAGAGACCCAGTACTTC.

This clonotype appeared many times. The V and J genes are TRBV12-3 or TRBV12-4 and TRBJ1-1; 7 bases fit TRBD1. CDR3 size: 18 residues. Germline trimming cut 6 bases from V and 5 bases from J; bases unmatched to any gene: 21. The CDR3 region is CASRVRDSRSIGKTEAFF. CDR3 DNA: TGTGCCAGCAGGGTGCGGGACAGTCGATCAATCGGGAAAACTGAAGCTTTCTTT.

In its sample, this clonotype was seen a few times. The rearrangement joins TRBV20-1 to TRBJ2-5; 9 positions match TRBD2. The V and J ends lost 0 bases and 3 bases, in that order; junction bases with no gene match: 8. CDR1 and CDR2 (germline): DFQATT, SNEGSKA (reference sequence). This CDR3 contains 16 residues. The CDR3 loop reads CSARDRASGVKETQYF. CDR3 DNA sequence: TGCAGTGCTAGAGATCGGGCTAGCGGGGTAAAAGAGACCCAGTACTTC.

The chain uses TRBV27 and TRBJ2-1, with TRBD2 matching over 7 bases. Trimming at V came to 10 bases and at J to 5 bases, leaving 8 bases not matched to a gene. Germline V CDR1 and CDR2: MNHEY, SMNVEV (reference sequence). The CDR3 is made up of 13 amino acids. CDR3 amino acids: CAISSGFNNEQFF. The DNA of the CDR3 is TGTGCCATATCTAGCGGCTTTAACAATGAGCAGTTCTTC.

V usage is TRBV7-9 and J usage is TRBJ2-2; D is possibly TRBD1 (6 bases). The length of the CDR3 is 22 residues. V was shortened by 5 bases and J by 0 bases, with 31 bases between the two germline ends. CDR1 is SEHNR and CDR2 is FQNEAQ in the germline V gene (reference sequence). The CDR3 DNA reads as TGTGCCAGCAGCCCCCCTCAAGCCGGGACACCAGTCGGCCGTACGAACACCGGGGAGCTGTTTTTT. Amino acid sequence: CASSPPQAGTPVGRTNTGELFF. Full variable domain (rest looked up from reference TRBV7-9 and TRBJ2-2): DTGVSQNPRHKITKRGQNVTFRCDPISEHNRLYWYRQTLGQGPEFLTYFQNEAQLEKSRLLSDRFSAERPKGSFSTLEIQRTEQGDSAMYLCASSPPQAGTPVGRTNTGELFFGEGSRLTVL.

The chain uses TRBV12-3 or TRBV12-4 and TRBJ2-7; 10 bases fit TRBD2. J gave up 2 bases and V 5 bases, and 9 bases lay outside the gene matches. The CDR3 loop spans 16 amino acids. The chain's CDR3 is CASSNTGLAEPYEQYF. Written as DNA, the CDR3 is TGTGCCAGCAGTAACACAGGACTAGCGGAGCCCTACGAGCAGTACTTC.

This chain uses TRBV11-2 with TRBJ2-5; 13 bases are shared with TRBD2. The CDR3 spans 16 residues. V lost 5 bases to trimming and J lost 0 bases; unmatched junction nucleotides: 3. Germline V gene data show CDR1 as SGHAT and CDR2 as FQNNGV. The CDR3 nucleotides read TGTGCCAGCAGCATGGGACTAGCGGGGAACCAAGAGACCCAGTACTTC. Translation: CASSMGLAGNQETQYF. The whole variable domain, filled in from reference TRBV11-2 and TRBJ2-5, reads EAGVAQSPRYKIIEKRQSVAFWCNPISGHATLYWYQQILGQGPKLLIQFQNNGVVDDSQLPKDRFSAERLKGVDSTLKIQPAKLEDSAVYLCASSMGLAGNQETQYFGPGTRLLVL.

The chain recombines TRBV12-3 or TRBV12-4 with TRBJ2-7; 7 bases match TRBD1. Losses at the gene ends were 4 bases for V and 5 bases for J; bases not matched to a gene: 5. This CDR3 region has 13 residues. CDR3 DNA: TGTGCCAGCAGTTGGACAGGTCTTGACGAGCAGTACTTC. This codes for CASSWTGLDEQYF.

This chain joins TRBV5-5 and TRBJ2-7, with 7 bases fitting TRBD1. The V segment lost 0 bases and the J segment 3 bases; nucleotides outside the gene matches: 3. This CDR3 region has 14 residues. Germline V gene data show CDR1 as SGHKS and CDR2 as YYEKEE (reference sequence). CDR3 region: CASSLERGHYEQYF. The CDR3 nucleotides are TGTGCCAGCAGCTTGGAGAGGGGGCACTACGAGCAGTACTTC. Full variable domain (outside the CDR3, taken from reference TRBV5-5 and TRBJ2-7): DAGVTQSPTHLIKTRGQQVTLRCSPISGHKSVSWYQQVLGQGPQFIFQYYEKEERGRGNFPDRFSARQFPNYSSELNVNALLLGDSALYLCASSLERGHYEQYFGPGTRLTVT.

The CDR3 region has the DNA TGTGCCAGCAGTGAAGTGGGGGGCTCCTACAATGAGCAGTTCTTC. Protein product: CASSEVGGSYNEQFF. This rearrangement joins TRBV2 to TRBJ2-1; D perhaps matches TRBD2 (6 bases). The CDR3 extends over 15 amino acids. The V gene's germline CDR1 is SNHLY and CDR2 FYNNEI. V was cut by 1 base and J by 0 bases, with 7 bases left in between.

This clonotype came up a few times. This sequence joins TRBV12-3 or TRBV12-4 and TRBJ2-3; weak D call: TRBD1 (5 bases). The CDR3 loop spans 16 amino acids. V shed 7 bases and J shed 2 bases, with 19 bases lying between them. As DNA, the CDR3 is TGTGCCAGCACCCCGACAGAAGCTGGAAACACAGATACGCAGTATTTT. This encodes CASTPTEAGNTDTQYF.

This chain links TRBV2 with TRBJ1-2; possibly TRBD1 for D (5 bases). The length of the CDR3 is 20 residues. Germline-derived CDR1 and CDR2 are SNHLY and FYNNEI. The V end lost 0 bases, the J end lost 3 bases, and 26 bases lay between the germline ends. CDR3 sequence (DNA): TGTGCCAGCAGTGAAGCGTCCGGACTGGGGCAGACTCACGCCGACTATGGCTACACCTTC. This translates into CASSEASGLGQTHADYGYTF.

This clonotype was detected many times. The genes are TRBV7-9 and TRBJ2-1, with TRBD1 identical over 9 bases. V lost 4 bases to trimming and J lost 10 bases; unmatched junction nucleotides: 8. Germline values: CDR1 SEHNR, CDR2 FQNEAQ (reference sequence). The CDR3 runs to 14 residues. The CDR3 nucleotides read TGTGCCAGCAGCTCGGGACAGGGTGAAGGCGAGCAGTTCTTC. This gives the protein CASSSGQGEGEQFF.